Following are 27 T cell receptor beta chains from one sample sequenced in a study of cytomegalovirus exposure and HLA in healthy donors. PCR employed 60 Vbeta and 13 Jbeta primers. Sequencing was performed with immunoSEQ multiplex PCR; in TCRdb, only in-frame clones are kept and a portion is missing. The sample lists about 89,000 clones, around 64% occurring once. The sequencing input was PBMCs. The receptor source for this set is a man aged 25 to 40 in good health and CMV-seronegative.

J is TRBJ2-1 and V is TRBV30, with D possibly TRBD1 on 5 matching bases. Trimming left V 4 bases short and J 0 bases short, with 13 bases between. There are 15 residues in the CDR3. Germline V lookup: CDR1 GTSNPN, CDR2 SVGIG (reference sequence). This chain's CDR3 is CAWKGRTSSYNEQFF. DNA for the CDR3: TGTGCCTGGAAGGGCAGGACAAGCTCCTACAATGAGCAGTTCTTC.

This clone was seen a handful of times. The genes are TRBV25-1 and TRBJ1-4, with a weak D call TRBD1 (6 bases). Germline CDR1 reads MGHDK; CDR2 reads SYGVNS. The CDR3 has 14 residues. Trimming cost V 9 bases and J 5 bases, with 16 bases left between them. This CDR3 is CASSRQGRNEKLFF. The CDR3, as DNA: TGTGCCAGTAGCCGTCAGGGGCGGAATGAAAAACTGTTTTTT.

The genes are TRBV5-1 and TRBJ2-2; D gene uncertain. This CDR3 contains 16 residues. In germline, CDR1 is SGHRS, CDR2 YFSETQ. The V and J ends lost 4 bases and 2 bases respectively, with 15 bases between them. The CDR3: CASSSGPLPNTGELFF. The CDR3 nucleotides are TGCGCCAGCAGCAGTGGGCCTTTACCCAACACCGGGGAGCTGTTTTTT. Supplemented by reference TRBV5-1 and TRBJ2-2, the full variable domain reads KAGVTQTPRYLIKTRGQQVTLSCSPISGHRSVSWYQQTPGQGLQFLFEYFSETQRNKGNFPGRFSGRQFSNSRSEMNVSTLELGDSALYLCASSSGPLPNTGELFFGEGSRLTVL.

This clone was seen a few times. The V and J genes are TRBV25-1 and TRBJ2-5; maybe TRBD2 (6 bases). The CDR3 is 12 amino acids. Trimming stripped 6 bases from V and 1 base from J, with 6 bases between. Germline CDR1 MGHDK, CDR2 SYGVNS. CDR3 sequence: CASRTSQETQYF. The CDR3 DNA reads as TGTGCCAGCAGGACTAGCCAAGAGACCCAGTACTTC.

For the CDR3, the DNA is TGCGCCAGCGGATCTCAGACTAGCGGGAGCGGGGACAATGAGCAGTTCTTC. This gives the protein CASGSQTSGSGDNEQFF. This rearrangement joins TRBV10-1 to TRBJ2-1; 12 bases line up with TRBD2. V shed 8 bases and J 5 bases; nucleotides not matched to a gene: 13. This CDR3 is 17 amino acids long. In germline, CDR1 is WNHNN, CDR2 SYGVQD (reference sequence).

This clone has a handful of counts. V gene TRBV18 combines with J gene TRBJ2-7; the D gene is possibly TRBD1 (6 bases). Trimming took off 3 bases at V and 7 bases at J, with 13 bases between the two ends. Germline V lookup: CDR1 KGHSH, CDR2 LQKENI. The CDR3 is 13 residues long. The CDR3 nucleotides read TGTGCCAGCTCACCTTCGAGACAGGAGGAGCAGTACTTC. This gives the protein CASSPSRQEEQYF.

V is TRBV7-2 and J is TRBJ2-4; tentatively, D is TRBD1 (5 bases). The CDR3 loop spans 18 amino acids. Trimming pared 1 base from V and 0 bases from J, leaving 16 bases between. Per the germline V gene, CDR1 is SGHTA and CDR2 is FQGNSA. CDR3 coding DNA: TGTGCCAGCAGCTTAGGGGTCTTAAGGGGAATAGCCAAAAACATTCAGTACTTC. Translated, it gives CASSLGVLRGIAKNIQYF.

The chain is built from TRBV9 and TRBJ2-3, with 16 bases identical to TRBD2. Germline V CDR1 and CDR2: SGDLS, YYNGEE. The trim removed 4 bases at V and 2 bases at J, leaving 13 bases unmatched. This CDR3 region has 20 residues. The CDR3 spells CASSLGLAGGSWASTDTQYF. CDR3 sequence (DNA): TGTGCCAGCAGCCTGGGACTAGCGGGAGGGAGTTGGGCCTCCACAGATACGCAGTATTTT.

As to this clone: This specimen includes other DNA sequences encoding the same CDR3. The chain couples TRBV5-1 to TRBJ1-1, with D hard to call. The CDR3 totals 13 residues. Per germline, CDR1 SGHRS and CDR2 YFSETQ. Trimming removed 0 bases at V and 1 base at J, with 4 bases between. CDR3 sequence reads: CASSLDRNTEAFF. CDR3 bases: TGCGCCAGCAGCTTGGATAGGAACACTGAAGCTTTCTTT.

The chain employs TRBV28 and TRBJ1-1, with 8 bases aligning to TRBD1. The V segment lost 9 bases and the J segment 3 bases; nucleotides outside the gene matches: 6. This CDR3 has 13 amino acids. Germline-derived CDR1 and CDR2 are MDHEN and SYDVKM. The CDR3 DNA is TGTGCCAGTCCAGGACAGGGAGACACTGAAGCTTTCTTT. It specifies CASPGQGDTEAFF.

The V and J genes are TRBV5-4 and TRBJ2-2; 8 bases match TRBD1. V was clipped by 4 bases and J by 0 bases; unmatched bases: 5. The CDR3 is 16 amino acids. Germline CDR1 SGHNT, CDR2 YYREEE (reference sequence). CDR3 amino acids: CASSPGQVTNTGELFF. DNA of the CDR3: TGTGCCAGCAGCCCGGGACAGGTGACGAACACCGGGGAGCTGTTTTTT. The variable domain in full, with the rest retrieved from reference TRBV5-4 and TRBJ2-2, is ETGVTQSPTHLIKTRGQQVTLRCSSQSGHNTVSWYQQALGQGPQFIFQYYREEENGRGNFPPRFSGLQFPNYSSELNVNALELDDSALYLCASSPGQVTNTGELFFGEGSRLTVL.

V is TRBV30 and J is TRBJ1-2, with D possibly being TRBD1 (5 bases). The germline V gene encodes CDR1 GTSNPN and CDR2 SVGIG (reference sequence). The CDR3 loop spans 13 amino acids. The V gene lost 0 bases and the J gene lost 8 bases, with 13 bases spanning the gap. The CDR3: CAWSVDGGGGYTF. CDR3 coding DNA: TGTGCCTGGAGTGTAGACGGGGGAGGGGGCTACACCTTC.

The CDR3: CASRSGRAGEQYF. Here the CDR3 DNA reads TGTGCCAGCAGATCTGGGAGGGCTGGGGAGCAGTACTTC. The chain recombines TRBV5-4 with TRBJ2-7, with 7 bases that match TRBD2. Germline CDR1 SGHNT, CDR2 YYREEE (reference sequence). V lost 5 bases, J lost 7 bases, and 9 bases stayed unmatched. The CDR3 spans 13 residues.

The chain carries TRBV19 and TRBJ1-5; 7 bases map to TRBD1. With V trimmed by 3 bases and J by 4 bases, 3 bases remained unmatched. The germline V gene encodes CDR1 LNHDA and CDR2 SQIVND (reference sequence). The CDR3 length is 14 residues. The CDR3 sequence is CASSIRDRNQPQHF. The DNA for the CDR3 is TGTGCCAGTAGTATTAGGGACAGAAATCAGCCCCAGCATTTT.

The gene calls are TRBV4-2 and TRBJ2-7; 8 nucleotides align to TRBD1. Germline V gene sequence: CDR1 LGHNA, CDR2 YNFKEQ. The CDR3 contains 14 residues. V dropped 1 base and J dropped 3; count of bases not matched to a gene: 2. This CDR3 reads CASSQGQGSYEQYF. The CDR3 DNA is TGTGCCAGCAGCCAAGGACAGGGGAGCTACGAGCAGTACTTC.

In DNA form, the CDR3 reads TGTGCCAGCAGCCAAGATCCAAGGACAATAAATGAAGCTTTCTTT. Translation gives CASSQDPRTINEAFF. The V gene is TRBV4-2, the J gene TRBJ1-1; D is possibly TRBD1 (5 bases). V was shortened by 0 bases and J by 7 bases, with 15 bases between the two germline ends. This CDR3 has 15 residues. In germline, CDR1 is LGHNA, CDR2 YNFKEQ.

This rearrangement joins TRBV7-9 to TRBJ2-7, with TRBD2 identical over 12 bases. The V segment lost 5 bases and the J segment 0 bases; nucleotides outside the gene matches: 5. CDR3 size: 16 residues. Germline V lookup: CDR1 SEHNR, CDR2 FQNEAQ (reference sequence). DNA of the CDR3: TGTGCCAGCAGCGTGACTAGCGGGGGCCTCTCCTACGAGCAGTACTTC. Protein sequence: CASSVTSGGLSYEQYF.

This chain links TRBV5-4 with TRBJ1-2; 8 bases match TRBD1. The CDR3 spans 16 residues. Germline V gene lookup returns CDR1 SGHNT and CDR2 YYREEE (reference sequence). The trim removed 4 bases at V and 1 base at J, leaving 9 bases unmatched. This CDR3 is CASSPGDRRVNYGYTF. The CDR3 DNA sequence: TGTGCCAGCAGCCCCGGGGACAGGAGAGTTAACTATGGCTACACCTTC.

The rearrangement uses TRBV7-3 and TRBJ1-4, with TRBD1 as a possible D gene (5 bases). CDR1 is SGHTA, CDR2 FQGTGA, per germline. V lost 1 base and J lost 0, with 21 bases in between. The CDR3 is 20 amino acids. The CDR3 DNA reads as TGTGCCAGCAGCTTAATTCTGGACAAGGGTCAGAACGCAACTAATGAAAAACTGTTTTTT. It specifies CASSLILDKGQNATNEKLFF.

The rearrangement joins TRBV19 to TRBJ2-1, with 7 bases matching TRBD2. The CDR3 spans 16 residues. Germline CDR1 is LNHDA and CDR2 is SQIVND (reference sequence). V shed 5 bases and J 2 bases; nucleotides not matched to a gene: 9. CDR3 sequence reads: CASSPPTSLTYNEQFF. Written as DNA, the CDR3 is TGTGCCAGTAGTCCCCCGACTAGCTTAACCTACAATGAGCAGTTCTTC. Full variable domain (missing parts from reference TRBV19 and TRBJ2-1): DGGITQSPKYLFRKEGQNVTLSCEQNLNHDAMYWYRQDPGQGLRLIYYSQIVNDFQKGDIAEGYSVSREKKESFPLTVTSAQKNPTAFYLCASSPPTSLTYNEQFFGPGTRLTVL.

This clone was counted between two and nine times. The chain links TRBV5-1 to TRBJ1-1; 9 bases map to TRBD1. Per germline, CDR1 SGHRS and CDR2 YFSETQ. With V trimmed by 4 bases and J by 4 bases, 5 bases remained unmatched. This CDR3 is 14 amino acids long. The CDR3 DNA reads TGCGCCAGCAGCACCACGGACAGGGGCACTGAAGCTTTCTTT. Its translation: CASSTTDRGTEAFF.

The chain recombines TRBV5-4 with TRBJ2-2, with TRBD2 identical over 7 bases. The CDR3 contains 15 residues. Unmatched junction bases numbered 8, after V lost 1 base and J lost 8 bases. Germline CDR1 is SGHNT and CDR2 is YYREEE (reference sequence). CDR3 protein: CASSLSGRVRGELFF. The CDR3 DNA follows: TGTGCCAGCAGCTTGTCAGGGAGGGTAAGAGGGGAGCTGTTTTTT. Full variable domain (outside the CDR3, taken from reference TRBV5-4 and TRBJ2-2): ETGVTQSPTHLIKTRGQQVTLRCSSQSGHNTVSWYQQALGQGPQFIFQYYREEENGRGNFPPRFSGLQFPNYSSELNVNALELDDSALYLCASSLSGRVRGELFFGEGSRLTVL.

Here the CDR3 DNA reads TGCGCCAGCAGCTTGGCAGGGGAAAAACTGTTTTTT. Residues: CASSLAGEKLFF. V gene TRBV5-1 combines with J gene TRBJ1-4; tentative D call: TRBD1 (5 bases). This CDR3 region has 12 residues. V lost 0 bases and J 8 bases, leaving 5 bases between the germline ends. Germline CDR1 and CDR2: SGHRS and YFSETQ. The full variable domain, completed using reference TRBV5-1 and TRBJ1-4, is KAGVTQTPRYLIKTRGQQVTLSCSPISGHRSVSWYQQTPGQGLQFLFEYFSETQRNKGNFPGRFSGRQFSNSRSEMNVSTLELGDSALYLCASSLAGEKLFFGSGTQLSVL.

The CDR3 sequence is CASSSGTDSYEQYF. The CDR3 nucleotides read TGCGCCAGCAGCTCCGGGACAGATTCCTACGAGCAGTACTTC. The V gene is TRBV5-1, the J gene TRBJ2-7, with 7 positions matching TRBD1. This CDR3 has 14 amino acids. Germline V lookup: CDR1 SGHRS, CDR2 YFSETQ. V was clipped by 3 bases and J by 1 base; unmatched bases: 4.

The V call is TRBV11-2, the J call TRBJ1-4; D ambiguous. This CDR3 comprises 14 residues. Trimming stripped 0 bases from V and 7 bases from J, with 9 bases between. Looked up from germline, CDR1 is SGHAT and CDR2 is FQNNGV. CDR3 in DNA: TGTGCCAGCAGCTTAGATCGCGGGGTTGAAAAACTGTTTTTT. The encoded protein is CASSLDRGVEKLFF.

Only a few counts were recorded for this clone. V is TRBV19 and J is TRBJ1-5; 7 positions match TRBD1. The CDR3 is 15 amino acids. The germline V gene has CDR1 LNHDA and CDR2 SQIVND (reference sequence). V lost 3 bases, J lost 2 bases, and 4 bases stayed unmatched. The CDR3 DNA is TGTGCCAGTAGTATCCTAGACAGGGGCAATCAGCCCCAGCATTTT. This codes for CASSILDRGNQPQHF.

The chain uses TRBV2 and TRBJ2-7; perhaps TRBD2 as D (5 bases). Deletions cut 2 bases from V and 5 bases from J, with 19 bases between. Looked up from germline, CDR1 is SNHLY and CDR2 is FYNNEI. There are 16 residues in the CDR3. CDR3 in amino acids: CASSESPLAGIHEQYF. The CDR3 DNA is TGTGCCAGCAGTGAATCCCCCCTAGCTGGCATCCACGAGCAGTACTTC.